This TCR beta chain was sequenced in a study of identical twins. Study-wide results and limits: With monozygotic twins, out-of-frame TCR alpha sharing exceeded what models estimated.

TCRdb re-called the 5' RACE reads through MiXCR, storing one row per CDR3 protein. This table has approximately 600,000 distinct CDR3 sequences, about 7% appearing once. Per germline, CDR1 LGHDT and CDR2 YNNKEL (reference sequence). The CDR3 loop spans 16 amino acids. With 4 bases clipped from V and 2 bases from J, the junction kept 6 bases outside the gene matches. This clonotype was counted only a few times. Antigen specificity is unknown. This sample also belongs to another study, concerning yellow fever vaccine responses in identical twins.

This rearrangement joins TRBV3-1 to TRBJ2-3, with 10 nucleotides matching TRBD2. Sample: PBMCs. The source is a young woman in good health. The CDR3 DNA sequence: TGTGCCAGCAGCCCACCTAGCGGGGGCTACACAGATACGCAGTATTTT. Translated, it gives CASSPPSGGYTDTQYF.